This is a list of T cell receptor beta chains from one sample in a study of blood T cell repertoires in COVID-19. Clones were sequenced by immunoSEQ multiplex PCR, and TCRdb holds only the in-frame ones, with some missing. The sample lists over 200,000 clones, less than 90% occurring once. The sequenced sample consisted of peripheral blood. The receptors here all came from a man aged 35 to 55 with active or convalescent COVID-19. The CDR3 runs from the conserved cysteine through the conserved F or W.

CDR3 protein,V gene
CASTSVGSNYGYTF,TRBV19
CASSASSYEQYF,TRBV9
CASNPGDRTYEQYF,TRBV6-5
CASSQDSIYEQYF,TRBV5-1
CASSLPGATEAFF,TRBV19
CASSLLPDTPTNEKLFF,TRBV28
CASSDPLRLSGNTIYF,TRBV7-2
CASSVGSEETQYF,TRBV9
CASSYAGVGFGYTF,TRBV27
CASSVGRGVGYGYTF,TRBV2
CASSLGEIAEAFF,TRBV5-4
CASSLGVDQPQHF,TRBV27
CASRNDRGPGEQYF,TRBV28
CASSLGVGRGNTIYF,TRBV7-2
CASSPGTSGATDTQYF,TRBV18
CASSLQGSFTEAFF,TRBV19
CSARDRDRLFF,TRBV20-1